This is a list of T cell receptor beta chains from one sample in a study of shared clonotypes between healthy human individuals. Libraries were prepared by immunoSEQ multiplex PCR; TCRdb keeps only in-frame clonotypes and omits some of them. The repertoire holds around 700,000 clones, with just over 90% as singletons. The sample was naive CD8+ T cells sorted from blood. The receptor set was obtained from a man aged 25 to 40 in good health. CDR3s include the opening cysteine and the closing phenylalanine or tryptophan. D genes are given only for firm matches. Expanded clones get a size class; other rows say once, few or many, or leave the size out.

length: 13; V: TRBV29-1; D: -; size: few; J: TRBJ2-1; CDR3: CSVDRDLIWEQFF; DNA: TGCAGCGTTGACCGGGACCTCATCTGGGAGCAGTTCTTC
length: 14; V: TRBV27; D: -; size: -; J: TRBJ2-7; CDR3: CASSLVGQPNEQYF; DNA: TGTGCCAGCAGTTTAGTTGGACAGCCTAACGAGCAGTACTTC
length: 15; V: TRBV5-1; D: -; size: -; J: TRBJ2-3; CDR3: CASSLAVGVTDTQYF; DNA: TGCGCCAGCAGCTTGGCCGTGGGAGTCACAGATACGCAGTATTTT
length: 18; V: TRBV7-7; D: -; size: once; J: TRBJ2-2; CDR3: CASSLAEPPGTETGELFF; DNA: TGTGCTAGCAGCTTAGCGGAGCCCCCCGGGACCGAGACCGGGGAGCTGTTTTTT
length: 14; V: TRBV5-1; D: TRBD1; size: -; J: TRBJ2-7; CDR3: CASRDGQGVHEQYF; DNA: TGCGCCAGCAGAGATGGACAGGGAGTGCACGAGCAGTACTTC
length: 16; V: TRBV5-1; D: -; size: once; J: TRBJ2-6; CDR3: CASSLAEGLRANVLTF; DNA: TGCGCCAGCAGCTTGGCCGAGGGTCTTCGGGCCAACGTCCTGACTTTC
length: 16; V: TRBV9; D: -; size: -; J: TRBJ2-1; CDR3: CASSASGTPGMSEQFF; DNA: TGTGCCAGCAGCGCGTCCGGGACCCCGGGGATGAGTGAGCAGTTCTTC
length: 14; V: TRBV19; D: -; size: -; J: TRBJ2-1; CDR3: CASSRRDVLDEQFF; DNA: TGTGCCAGTAGTAGAAGGGACGTCCTAGATGAGCAGTTCTTC
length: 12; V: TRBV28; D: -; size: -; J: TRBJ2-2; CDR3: CASSWEPGELFF; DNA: TGTGCCAGCAGTTGGGAACCCGGGGAGCTGTTTTTT
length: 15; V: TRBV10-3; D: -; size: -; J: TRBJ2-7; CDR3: CAISESRAGKYEQYF; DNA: TGTGCCATCAGTGAGTCTCGGGCAGGGAAATACGAGCAGTACTTC
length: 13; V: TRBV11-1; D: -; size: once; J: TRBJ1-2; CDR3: CASRPFMEDGYTF; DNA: TGTGCCAGCAGACCCTTTATGGAGGATGGCTACACCTTC
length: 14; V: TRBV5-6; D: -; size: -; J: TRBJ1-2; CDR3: CASSFLTGGSGYTF; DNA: TGTGCCAGCAGCTTTCTGACGGGAGGGAGTGGCTACACCTTC
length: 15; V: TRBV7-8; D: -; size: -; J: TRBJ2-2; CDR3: CASSYRATNTGELFF; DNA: TGTGCCAGCAGCTACAGGGCGACTAACACCGGGGAGCTGTTTTTT
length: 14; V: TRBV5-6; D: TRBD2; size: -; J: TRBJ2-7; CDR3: CASNKAGATYEQYF; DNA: TGTGCCAGCAATAAAGCGGGAGCAACCTACGAGCAGTACTTC
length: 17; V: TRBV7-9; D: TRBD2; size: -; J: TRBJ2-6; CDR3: CASSNSGNGSGANVLTF; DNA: TGTGCCAGCAGTAATAGCGGGAATGGCTCTGGGGCCAACGTCCTGACTTTC
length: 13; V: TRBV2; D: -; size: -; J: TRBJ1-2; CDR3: CASTGQNNYGYTF; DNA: TGTGCCAGCACTGGTCAGAATAACTATGGCTACACCTTC
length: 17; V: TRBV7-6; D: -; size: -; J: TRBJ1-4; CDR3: CASSPEIELMANEKLFF; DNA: TGTGCCAGCAGCCCAGAGATCGAGTTAATGGCTAATGAAAAACTGTTTTTT
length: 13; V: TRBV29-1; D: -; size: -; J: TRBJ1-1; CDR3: CSATGTPNTEAFF; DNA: TGCAGCGCGACCGGGACACCGAACACTGAAGCTTTCTTT
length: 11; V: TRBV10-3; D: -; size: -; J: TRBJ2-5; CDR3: CAIMVKETQYF; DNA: TGTGCCATCATGGTAAAAGAGACCCAGTACTTC
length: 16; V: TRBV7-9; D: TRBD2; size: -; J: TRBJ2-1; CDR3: CASSSTSGNVGYEQFF; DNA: TGTGCCAGCAGCTCGACAAGCGGGAACGTGGGCTATGAGCAGTTCTTC
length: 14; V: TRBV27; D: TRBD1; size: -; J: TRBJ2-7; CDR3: CASSRPGTGYEQYF; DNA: TGTGCCAGCAGTCGGCCCGGGACAGGCTACGAGCAGTACTTC
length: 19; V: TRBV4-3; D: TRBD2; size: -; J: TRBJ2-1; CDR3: CASSHAGTSGCCSYNEQFF; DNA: TGCGCCAGCAGCCATGCCGGGACTAGCGGATGTTGCTCCTACAATGAGCAGTTCTTC
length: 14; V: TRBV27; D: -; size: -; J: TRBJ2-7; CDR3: CASSRGGASYEQYF; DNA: TGTGCCAGCAGCCGAGGAGGGGCGTCCTACGAGCAGTACTTC
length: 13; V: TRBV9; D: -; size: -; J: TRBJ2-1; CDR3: CASSPPRVYEQFF; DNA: TGTGCCAGCAGCCCGCCTCGCGTTTATGAGCAGTTCTTC
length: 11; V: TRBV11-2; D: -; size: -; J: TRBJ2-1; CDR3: CASSPGNEQFF; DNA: TGTGCCAGCAGCCCAGGTAATGAGCAGTTCTTC
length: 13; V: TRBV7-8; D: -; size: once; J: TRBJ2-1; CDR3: CASSLGGDSEQFF; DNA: TGTGCCAGCAGCCTCGGCGGGGACAGTGAGCAGTTCTTC
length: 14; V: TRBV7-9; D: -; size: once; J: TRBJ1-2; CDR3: CASTPDMSNYGYTF; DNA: TGTGCCAGCACCCCGGACATGAGTAACTATGGCTACACCTTC
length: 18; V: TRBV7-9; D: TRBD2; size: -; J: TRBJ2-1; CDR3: CASSYPGLAGGQRHEQFF; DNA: TGTGCCAGCAGTTATCCGGGACTAGCGGGAGGGCAACGGCATGAGCAGTTCTTC
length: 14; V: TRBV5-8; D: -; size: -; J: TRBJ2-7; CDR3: CASAIRLVPGEQYF; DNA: TGTGCCAGCGCTATCCGACTAGTCCCTGGGGAGCAGTACTTC
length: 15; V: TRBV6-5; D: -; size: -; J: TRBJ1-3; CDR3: CASSSGRRSGNTIYF; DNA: TGTGCCAGCAGTTCCGGACGTCGCTCTGGAAACACCATATATTTT
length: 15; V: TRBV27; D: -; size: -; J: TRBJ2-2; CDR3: CASSLWLSNTGELFF; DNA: TGTGCCAGCAGTTTATGGTTATCTAACACCGGGGAGCTGTTTTTT
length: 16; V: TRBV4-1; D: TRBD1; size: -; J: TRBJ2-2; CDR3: CASSQWTGASTGELFF; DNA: TGCGCCAGCAGCCAATGGACAGGGGCGAGCACCGGGGAGCTGTTTTTT
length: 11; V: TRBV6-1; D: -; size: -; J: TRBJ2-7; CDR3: CASSPPSEQYF; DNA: TGTGCCAGCAGTCCCCCTAGCGAGCAGTACTTC
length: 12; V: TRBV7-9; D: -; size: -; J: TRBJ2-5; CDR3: CASSLGRETQYF; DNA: TGTGCCAGCAGCTTAGGGAGGGAGACCCAGTACTTC
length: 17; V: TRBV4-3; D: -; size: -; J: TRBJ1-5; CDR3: CASSQDYHGGGNQPQHF; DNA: TGCGCCAGCAGCCAAGATTACCACGGGGGGGGAAATCAGCCCCAGCATTTT
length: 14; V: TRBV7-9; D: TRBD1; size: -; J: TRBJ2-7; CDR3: CASSQRQGEYEQYF; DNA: TGTGCCAGCAGCCAAAGACAGGGGGAGTACGAGCAGTACTTC
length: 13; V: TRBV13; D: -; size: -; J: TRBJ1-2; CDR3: CASSLPGNYGYTF; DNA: TGTGCCAGCAGCTTACCGGGGAACTATGGCTACACCTTC
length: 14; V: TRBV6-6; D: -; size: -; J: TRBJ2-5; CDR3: CASSSTQYQETQYF; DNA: TGTGCCAGCAGTTCGACGCAGTACCAAGAGACCCAGTACTTC
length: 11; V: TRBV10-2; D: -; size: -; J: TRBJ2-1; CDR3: CASSEVVEQFF; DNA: TGCGCCAGCAGTGAGGTGGTTGAGCAGTTCTTC
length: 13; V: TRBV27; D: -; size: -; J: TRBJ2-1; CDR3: CASRRASVNEQFF; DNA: TGTGCGAGTCGGCGGGCTAGCGTTAATGAGCAGTTCTTC
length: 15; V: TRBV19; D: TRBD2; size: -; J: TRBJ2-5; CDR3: CASSTWTSVLETQYF; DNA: TGTGCCAGTAGTACCTGGACTAGCGTATTAGAGACCCAGTACTTC
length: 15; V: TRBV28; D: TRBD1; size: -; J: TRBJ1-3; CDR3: CASSRWTGSGNTIYF; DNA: TGTGCCAGCAGTCGCTGGACAGGGTCTGGAAACACCATATATTTT
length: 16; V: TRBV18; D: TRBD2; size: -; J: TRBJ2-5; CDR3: CASSFLRDYTEETQYF; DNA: TGTGCCAGCTCATTCTTACGGGACTACACAGAAGAGACCCAGTACTTC
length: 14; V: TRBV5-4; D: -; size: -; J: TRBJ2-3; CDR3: CASSLELFTDTQYF; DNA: TGTGCCAGCAGCTTGGAACTGTTCACAGATACGCAGTATTTT
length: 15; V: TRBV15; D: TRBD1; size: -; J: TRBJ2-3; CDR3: CATSGNRGRTDTQYF; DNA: TGTGCCACCAGCGGCAACAGGGGGCGGACAGATACGCAGTATTTT
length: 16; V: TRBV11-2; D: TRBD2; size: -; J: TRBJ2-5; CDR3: CASSSPLAGILETQYF; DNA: TGTGCCAGCAGTTCCCCACTAGCGGGAATATTGGAGACCCAGTACTTC
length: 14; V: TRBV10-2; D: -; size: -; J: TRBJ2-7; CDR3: CASIPSPQKSEQYF; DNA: TGCGCCAGCATCCCCAGCCCCCAGAAAAGCGAGCAGTACTTC
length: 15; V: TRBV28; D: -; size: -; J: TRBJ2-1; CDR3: CASSLSLASYNEQFF; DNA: TGTGCCAGCAGTTTATCACTAGCCTCCTACAATGAGCAGTTCTTC
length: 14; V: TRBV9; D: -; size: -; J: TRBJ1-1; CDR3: CASSVGSLNTEAFF; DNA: TGTGCCAGCAGCGTAGGGTCGCTGAACACTGAAGCTTTCTTT
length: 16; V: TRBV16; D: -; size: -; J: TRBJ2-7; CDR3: CASSHGPTDLTYEQYF; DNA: TGTGCCAGCAGCCATGGGCCAACAGACTTAACCTACGAGCAGTACTTC
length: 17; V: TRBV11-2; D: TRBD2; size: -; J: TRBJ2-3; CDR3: CASSLGLAGVLTDTQYF; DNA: TGTGCCAGCAGCTTAGGACTAGCGGGAGTACTCACAGATACGCAGTATTTT
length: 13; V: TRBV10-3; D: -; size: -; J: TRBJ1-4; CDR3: CATSSDRDEKLFF; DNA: TGTGCCACCTCATCGGACAGAGATGAAAAACTGTTTTTT
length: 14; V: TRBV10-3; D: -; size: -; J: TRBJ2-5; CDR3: CAISGLGGQETQYF; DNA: TGTGCCATCAGTGGTTTAGGGGGGCAAGAGACCCAGTACTTC
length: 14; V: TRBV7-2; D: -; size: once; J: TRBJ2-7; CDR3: CASSASGESYEQYF; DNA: TGTGCCAGCAGCGCAAGCGGAGAATCCTACGAGCAGTACTTC
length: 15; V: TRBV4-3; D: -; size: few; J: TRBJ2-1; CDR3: CASSQDRSSYNEQFF; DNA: TGCGCCAGCAGCCAAGACAGGAGCTCCTACAATGAGCAGTTCTTC